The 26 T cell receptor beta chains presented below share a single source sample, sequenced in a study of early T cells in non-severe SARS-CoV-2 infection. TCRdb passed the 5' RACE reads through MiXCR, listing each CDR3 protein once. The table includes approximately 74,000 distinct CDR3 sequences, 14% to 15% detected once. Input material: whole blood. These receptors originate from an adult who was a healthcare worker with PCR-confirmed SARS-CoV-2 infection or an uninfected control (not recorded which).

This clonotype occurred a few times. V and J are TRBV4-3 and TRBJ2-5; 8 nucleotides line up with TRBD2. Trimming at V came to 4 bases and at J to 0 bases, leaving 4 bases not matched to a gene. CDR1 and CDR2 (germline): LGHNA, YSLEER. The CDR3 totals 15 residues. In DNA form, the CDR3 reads TGCGCCAGCAGCCCGGGGGGGAGCGACCAAGAGACCCAGTACTTC. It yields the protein CASSPGGSDQETQYF.

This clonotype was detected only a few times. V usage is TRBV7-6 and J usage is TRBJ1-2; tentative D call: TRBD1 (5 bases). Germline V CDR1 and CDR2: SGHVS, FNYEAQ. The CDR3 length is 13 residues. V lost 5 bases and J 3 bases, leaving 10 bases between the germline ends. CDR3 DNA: TGTGCCAGCAGCGCTGGACAAGACTATGGCTACACCTTC. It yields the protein CASSAGQDYGYTF.

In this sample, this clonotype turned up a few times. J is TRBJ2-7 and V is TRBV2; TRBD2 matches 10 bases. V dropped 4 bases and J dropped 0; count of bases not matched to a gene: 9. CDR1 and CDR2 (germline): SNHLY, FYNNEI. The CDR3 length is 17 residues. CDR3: CASSGRLAGPSSYEQYF. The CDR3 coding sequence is TGTGCCAGCAGTGGACGACTAGCGGGTCCTAGCTCCTACGAGCAGTACTTC.

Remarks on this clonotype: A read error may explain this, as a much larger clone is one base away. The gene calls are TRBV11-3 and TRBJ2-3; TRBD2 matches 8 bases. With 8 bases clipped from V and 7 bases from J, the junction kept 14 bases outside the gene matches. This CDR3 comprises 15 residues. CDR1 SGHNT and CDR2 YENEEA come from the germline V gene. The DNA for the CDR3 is TGTGCCAGCGGCATATCCGGGACTAGGGGGAATACGCAGTATTTT. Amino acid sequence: CASGISGTRGNTQYF.

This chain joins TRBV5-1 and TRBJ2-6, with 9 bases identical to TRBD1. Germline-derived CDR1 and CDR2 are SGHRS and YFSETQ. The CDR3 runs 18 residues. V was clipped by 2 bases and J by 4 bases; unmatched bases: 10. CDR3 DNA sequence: TGCGCCAGCAGCTTAGCCGGGACAGGGACCCCCGGGGCCAACGTCCTGACTTTC. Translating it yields CASSLAGTGTPGANVLTF.

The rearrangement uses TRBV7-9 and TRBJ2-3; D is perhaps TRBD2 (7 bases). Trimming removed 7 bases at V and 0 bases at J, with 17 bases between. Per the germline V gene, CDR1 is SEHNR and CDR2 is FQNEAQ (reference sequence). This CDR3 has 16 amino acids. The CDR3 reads CASTTDGGRSTDTQYF. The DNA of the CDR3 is TGTGCCAGCACTACTGACGGGGGGCGGAGCACAGATACGCAGTATTTT.

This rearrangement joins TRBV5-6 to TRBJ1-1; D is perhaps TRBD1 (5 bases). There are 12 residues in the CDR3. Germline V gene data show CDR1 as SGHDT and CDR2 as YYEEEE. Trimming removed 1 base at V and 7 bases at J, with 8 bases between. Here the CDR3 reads CASSLRRVEAFF. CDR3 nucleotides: TGTGCCAGCAGCTTGCGCAGGGTTGAAGCTTTCTTT.

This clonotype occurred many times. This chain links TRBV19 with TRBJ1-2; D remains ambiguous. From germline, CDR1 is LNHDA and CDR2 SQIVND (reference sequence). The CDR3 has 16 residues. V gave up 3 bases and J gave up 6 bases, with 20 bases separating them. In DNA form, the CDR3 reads TGTGCCAGTAGTATTAGGCTCGAGGACCTCCTGCATGGCTACACCTTC. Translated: CASSIRLEDLLHGYTF.

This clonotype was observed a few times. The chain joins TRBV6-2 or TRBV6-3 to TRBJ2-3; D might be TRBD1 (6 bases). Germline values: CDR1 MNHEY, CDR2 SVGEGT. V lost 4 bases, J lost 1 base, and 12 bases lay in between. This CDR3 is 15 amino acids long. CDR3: CASSFPPGGTDTQYF. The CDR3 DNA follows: TGTGCCAGCAGTTTTCCTCCAGGGGGCACAGATACGCAGTATTTT.

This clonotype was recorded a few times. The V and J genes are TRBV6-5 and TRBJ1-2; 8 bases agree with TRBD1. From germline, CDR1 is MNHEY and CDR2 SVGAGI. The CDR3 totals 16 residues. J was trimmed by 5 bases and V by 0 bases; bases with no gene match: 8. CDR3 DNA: TGTGCCAGCAGTTACTCCTTACAGGGGGGTTTATATGGCTACACCTTC. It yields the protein CASSYSLQGGLYGYTF.

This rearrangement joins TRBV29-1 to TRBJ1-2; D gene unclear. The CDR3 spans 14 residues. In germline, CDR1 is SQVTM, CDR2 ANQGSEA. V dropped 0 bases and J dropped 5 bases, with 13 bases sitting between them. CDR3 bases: TGCAGCGTTGAAGAAACCTACCCAACATATGGCTACACCTTC. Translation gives CSVEETYPTYGYTF.

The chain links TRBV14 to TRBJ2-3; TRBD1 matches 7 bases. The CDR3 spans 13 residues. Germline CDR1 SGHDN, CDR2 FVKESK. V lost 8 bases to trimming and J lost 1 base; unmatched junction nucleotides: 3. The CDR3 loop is CASRGQGTDTQYF. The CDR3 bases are TGTGCCAGCCGCGGACAGGGCACAGATACGCAGTATTTT.

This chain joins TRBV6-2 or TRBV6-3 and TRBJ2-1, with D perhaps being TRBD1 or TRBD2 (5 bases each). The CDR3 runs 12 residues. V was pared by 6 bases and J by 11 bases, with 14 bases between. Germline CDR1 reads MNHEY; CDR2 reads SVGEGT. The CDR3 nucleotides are TGTGCCAGCAGCTTATGGGGGTCTCAGCAGTTCTTC. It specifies CASSLWGSQQFF.

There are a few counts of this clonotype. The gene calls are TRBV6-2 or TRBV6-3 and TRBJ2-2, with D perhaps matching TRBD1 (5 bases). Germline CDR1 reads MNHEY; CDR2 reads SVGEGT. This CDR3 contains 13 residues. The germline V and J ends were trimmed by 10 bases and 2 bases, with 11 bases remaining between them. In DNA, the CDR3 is TGTGCCACCACGACAGAAAACACCGGGGAGCTGTTTTTT. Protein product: CATTTENTGELFF.

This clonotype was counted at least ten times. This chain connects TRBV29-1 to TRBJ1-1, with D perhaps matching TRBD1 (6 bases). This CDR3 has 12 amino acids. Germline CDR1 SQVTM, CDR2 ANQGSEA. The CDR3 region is CRAGGQNTEAFF. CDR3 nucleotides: TGCAGGGCGGGGGGACAGAACACTGAAGCTTTCTTT.

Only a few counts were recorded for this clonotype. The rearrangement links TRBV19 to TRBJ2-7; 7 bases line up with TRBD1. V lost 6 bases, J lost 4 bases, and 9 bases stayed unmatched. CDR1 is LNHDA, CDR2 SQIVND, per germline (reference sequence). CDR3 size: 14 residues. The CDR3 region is CASRNPGTEYEQYF. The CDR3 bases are TGTGCCAGTAGAAACCCCGGGACAGAGTACGAGCAGTACTTC.

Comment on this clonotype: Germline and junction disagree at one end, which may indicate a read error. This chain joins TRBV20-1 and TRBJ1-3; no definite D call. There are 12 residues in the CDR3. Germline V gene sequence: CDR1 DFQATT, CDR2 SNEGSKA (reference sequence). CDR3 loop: CSVMSSENTIYF. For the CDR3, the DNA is TGCAGCGTCATGAGCTCTGAAAACACCATATATTTT.

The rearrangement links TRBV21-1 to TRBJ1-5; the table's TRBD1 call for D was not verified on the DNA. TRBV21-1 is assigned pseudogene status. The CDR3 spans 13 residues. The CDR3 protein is CASSLQGDQPQHF. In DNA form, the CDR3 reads TGTGCCAGCAGCCTTCAGGGAGATCAGCCCCAGCATTTT.

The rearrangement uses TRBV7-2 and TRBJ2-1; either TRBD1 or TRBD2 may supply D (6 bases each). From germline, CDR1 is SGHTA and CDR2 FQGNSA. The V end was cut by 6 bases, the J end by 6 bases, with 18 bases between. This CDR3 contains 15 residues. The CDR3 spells CASRLEGGRVNEQFF. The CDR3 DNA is TGTGCCAGCAGGCTCGAGGGGGGCCGTGTCAATGAGCAGTTCTTC.

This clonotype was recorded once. CDR3 loop: CASSVIRDGINEKLFF. DNA for the CDR3: TGTGCCAGCAGCGTCATCCGGGACGGAATTAATGAAAAACTGTTTTTT. This chain connects TRBV5-8 to TRBJ1-4; D is possibly TRBD1 (5 bases). The germline V gene has CDR1 SGHTS and CDR2 YDEGEE. The V gene lost 4 bases and the J gene lost 4 bases, with 17 bases spanning the gap. The CDR3 has 16 amino acids. Full variable domain (rest looked up from reference TRBV5-8 and TRBJ1-4): EAGVTQSPTHLIKTRGQQATLRCSPISGHTSVYWYQQALGLGLQFLLWYDEGEERNRGNFPPRFSGRQFPNYSSELNVNALELEDSALYLCASSVIRDGINEKLFFGSGTQLSVL.

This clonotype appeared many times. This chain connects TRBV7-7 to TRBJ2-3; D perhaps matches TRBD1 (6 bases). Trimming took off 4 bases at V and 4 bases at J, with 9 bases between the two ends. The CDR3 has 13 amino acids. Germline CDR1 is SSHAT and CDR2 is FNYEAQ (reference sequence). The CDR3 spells CASSSTGSDTQYF. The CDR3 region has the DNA TGTGCCAGCAGCTCCACAGGGTCAGATACGCAGTATTTT.

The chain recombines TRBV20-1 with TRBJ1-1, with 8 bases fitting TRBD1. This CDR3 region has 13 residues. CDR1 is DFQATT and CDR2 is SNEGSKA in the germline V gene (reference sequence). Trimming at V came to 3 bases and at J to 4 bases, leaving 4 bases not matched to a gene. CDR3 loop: CSASGQGGTEAFF. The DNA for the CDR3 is TGCAGTGCTAGCGGACAGGGAGGCACTGAAGCTTTCTTT.

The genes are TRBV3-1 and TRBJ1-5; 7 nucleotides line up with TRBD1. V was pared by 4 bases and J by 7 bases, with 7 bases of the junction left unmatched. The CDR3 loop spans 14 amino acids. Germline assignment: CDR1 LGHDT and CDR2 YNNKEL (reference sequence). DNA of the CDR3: TGTGCCAGCAGCCTCGGACAGGTGGAACAGCCCCAGCATTTT. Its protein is CASSLGQVEQPQHF.

CDR3 DNA: TGCAGTGCTAGAGGACGATGGGGTGCGCAGTATTTT. It translates to CSARGRWGAQYF. V usage is TRBV20-1 and J usage is TRBJ2-3; D is uncertain. The V gene lost 1 base and the J gene lost 10 bases, with 12 bases spanning the gap. From germline, CDR1 is DFQATT and CDR2 SNEGSKA (reference sequence). This CDR3 spans 12 amino acids.

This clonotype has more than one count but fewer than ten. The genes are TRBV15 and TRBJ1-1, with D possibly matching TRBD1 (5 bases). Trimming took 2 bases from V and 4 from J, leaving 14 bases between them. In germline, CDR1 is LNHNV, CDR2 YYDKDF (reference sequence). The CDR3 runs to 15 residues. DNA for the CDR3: TGTGCCACCAGCAGAACCAGGGAAGGTGTCACTGAAGCTTTCTTT. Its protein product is CATSRTREGVTEAFF.

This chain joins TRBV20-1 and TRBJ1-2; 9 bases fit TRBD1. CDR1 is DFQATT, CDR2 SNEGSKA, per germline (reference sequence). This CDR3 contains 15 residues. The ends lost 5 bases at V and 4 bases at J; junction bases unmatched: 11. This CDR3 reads CSAGYRDRAFYGYTF. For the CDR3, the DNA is TGCAGTGCTGGGTACCGGGACAGGGCCTTCTATGGCTACACCTTC.